A single sample gave rise to the 28 T cell receptor beta chains below, sequenced in a study of T cells in Graves' hyperthyroidism and ophthalmopathy (dated by TCRdb to between 2018 and 2020). Libraries were constructed by multiplex PCR. Sequencing relied on an Illumina HiSeq 2000. TCR beta CDR3 regions were amplified from RNA transcripts. For the first round of RT-PCR on the TCR CDR3, the HTBI primer set was used together with the Qiagen OneStep RT-PCR kit. TCRdb itself trimmed the public reads at Q25 with fastp, ran MiXCR and retained productive beta chains. Rows with one shared CDR3 protein collapse into an entry with the most common genes and DNA. The sample yields some 400,000 distinct CDR3 sequences; approximately 15% were counted once. The ten largest clones represent roughly 20% of the sample. Source material: blood. The origin of the receptors is a man aged 25 to 45 with Graves' hyperthyroidism that later progressed to Graves' ophthalmopathy.

This clonotype was detected many times. The genes are TRBV20-1 and TRBJ2-5; 7 bases line up with TRBD2. The CDR3 is 14 residues long. V was pared by 3 bases and J by 5 bases, with 9 bases of the junction left unmatched. Germline V lookup: CDR1 DFQATT, CDR2 SNEGSKA (reference sequence). This CDR3 reads CSASWLAAGETQYF. The CDR3 DNA follows: TGCAGTGCTAGTTGGCTAGCGGCGGGGGAGACCCAGTACTTC.

This clonotype was detected only a few times. The chain is built from TRBV29-1 and TRBJ1-2, with a possible D match to TRBD1 (5 bases). Looked up from germline, CDR1 is SQVTM and CDR2 is ANQGSEA. The CDR3 is made up of 10 amino acids. Trimming shortened V by 2 bases and J by 8 bases, and 6 bases separated the two germline ends. The CDR3 sequence is CSVEWGGYTF. In nucleotides, the CDR3 is TGCAGCGTTGAATGGGGCGGCTACACCTTC.

This clonotype showed up many times. The rearrangement uses TRBV7-8 and TRBJ1-6; D is uncertain. CDR1 and CDR2 (germline): SGHVS, FQNEAQ. CDR3 size: 14 residues. Trimming stripped 1 base from V and 7 bases from J, with 8 bases between. The CDR3 region is CASSLVRGNSPLHF. The DNA of the CDR3 is TGTGCCAGCAGCTTAGTTAGAGGGAATTCACCCCTCCACTTT.

V usage is TRBV5-1 and J usage is TRBJ2-5, with TRBD1 identical over 9 bases. Germline V CDR1 and CDR2: SGHRS, YFSETQ. J was trimmed by 4 bases and V by 5 bases; bases with no gene match: 6. The CDR3 contains 14 residues. The CDR3 nucleotides read TGCGCCAGCAGTTGGGGACAGGGTTCAGAGACCCAGTACTTC. Translation: CASSWGQGSETQYF.

This clonotype was observed a handful of times. The chain links TRBV5-1 to TRBJ2-7; no firm D call. The germline gives CDR1 SGHRS, CDR2 YFSETQ. The V end lost 3 bases, the J end lost 6 bases, and 13 bases lay between the germline ends. This CDR3 contains 13 residues. The CDR3 region is CASSWASMGEQYF. DNA for the CDR3: TGCGCCAGCAGCTGGGCCTCCATGGGCGAGCAGTACTTC.

This clonotype has ten or more counts. The gene calls are TRBV20-1 and TRBJ1-1; the D gene is possibly TRBD1 (5 bases). The V end lost 5 bases, the J end lost 7 bases, and 11 bases lay between the germline ends. The CDR3 contains 11 residues. Germline V gene sequence: CDR1 DFQATT, CDR2 SNEGSKA (reference sequence). The CDR3 sequence: CSASRQIEAFF. In DNA form, the CDR3 reads TGCAGTGCTTCCCGACAGATTGAAGCTTTCTTT.

A few counts support this clonotype. It is likely a read error, because the conserved phenylalanine at the end of the CDR3 is missing. The chain employs TRBV2 and TRBJ2-2; TRBD2 is a possible D gene (5 bases). Germline V gene sequence: CDR1 SNHLY, CDR2 FYNNEI. The CDR3 runs to 14 residues. The V gene lost 8 bases and the J gene lost 0 bases, with 10 bases spanning the gap. CDR3 region: CASRDYPNTGELFV. The CDR3 bases are TGTGCCAGCCGCGACTATCCGAACACCGGGGAGCTGTTTGTT.

This clonotype was seen many times. CDR3 sequence reads: CASSPAGLSRETQYF. Written as DNA, the CDR3 is TGTGCCAGCAGCCCTGCCGGACTAAGCAGAGAGACCCAGTACTTC. The rearrangement links TRBV7-9 to TRBJ2-5; perhaps TRBD2 as D (6 bases). The CDR3 loop spans 15 amino acids. Germline assignment: CDR1 SEHNR and CDR2 FQNEAQ (reference sequence). Trimming removed 5 bases from V and 4 bases from J, with 17 bases in between. Using reference TRBV7-9 and TRBJ2-5 for the parts outside the CDR3, the full variable domain is DTGVSQNPRHKITKRGQNVTFRCDPISEHNRLYWYRQTLGQGPEFLTYFQNEAQLEKSRLLSDRFSAERPKGSFSTLEIQRTEQGDSAMYLCASSPAGLSRETQYFGPGTRLLVL.

The chain couples TRBV9 to TRBJ2-3; D is possibly TRBD1 (6 bases). Trimming removed 1 base from V and 2 bases from J, with 14 bases in between. Per germline, CDR1 SGDLS and CDR2 YYNGEE. The CDR3 consists of 16 residues. The CDR3 here is CASSVWDTEVTDTQYF. CDR3 coding DNA: TGTGCCAGCAGCGTATGGGACACGGAAGTCACAGATACGCAGTATTTT. The complete variable domain, with remaining parts taken from reference TRBV9 and TRBJ2-3, reads DSGVTQTPKHLITATGQRVTLRCSPRSGDLSVYWYQQSLDQGLQFLIQYYNGEERAKGNILERFSAQQFPDLHSELNLSSLELGDSALYFCASSVWDTEVTDTQYFGPGTRLTVL.

At least ten counts were recorded for this clonotype. This chain joins TRBV7-8 and TRBJ2-1; D not resolved. From germline, CDR1 is SGHVS and CDR2 FQNEAQ. V shed 5 bases and J shed 8 bases, with 22 bases lying between them. The CDR3 runs to 16 residues. CDR3 sequence: CASSAQVATLRDEQFF. CDR3 coding DNA: TGTGCCAGCAGCGCCCAGGTGGCTACCCTACGCGATGAGCAGTTCTTC. The whole variable domain, filled in from reference TRBV7-8 and TRBJ2-1, reads GAGVSQSPRYKVAKRGQDVALRCDPISGHVSLFWYQQALGQGPEFLTYFQNEAQLDKSGLPSDRFFAERPEGSVSTLKIQRTQQEDSAVYLCASSAQVATLRDEQFFGPGTRLTVL.

This chain joins TRBV12-3 or TRBV12-4 and TRBJ2-2; D is perhaps TRBD1 (6 bases). The length of the CDR3 is 15 residues. V gave up 2 bases and J gave up 9 bases, with 16 bases separating them. CDR3 amino acids: CASSLYRDKQRELFF. CDR3 sequence (DNA): TGTGCCAGCAGTTTATATAGGGACAAGCAACGGGAGCTGTTTTTT.

This clonotype was found many times. Here the CDR3 reads CASSLEQGYGYTF. The DNA of the CDR3 is TGTGCCAGCAGCTTAGAACAGGGGTATGGCTACACCTTC. The chain employs TRBV11-2 and TRBJ1-2; 7 bases are a match to TRBD1. J lost 5 bases, V lost 0 bases, and 0 bases had no gene match. The CDR3 covers 13 residues. Per the germline V gene, CDR1 is SGHAT and CDR2 is FQNNGV.

This clonotype came up a few times. The genes are TRBV18 and TRBJ2-7; D unclear. The CDR3 is 14 amino acids. Germline V CDR1 and CDR2: KGHSH, LQKENI. V was clipped by 0 bases and J by 1 base, with 7 bases between them. CDR3 in amino acids: CASSPPTQSYEQYF. The CDR3, as DNA: TGTGCCAGCTCACCACCGACCCAGTCCTACGAGCAGTACTTC. The full variable domain, with the rest looked up from reference TRBV18 and TRBJ2-7, is NAGVMQNPRHLVRRRGQEARLRCSPMKGHSHVYWYRQLPEEGLKFMVYLQKENIIDESGMPKERFSAEFPKEGPSILRIQQVVRGDSAAYFCASSPPTQSYEQYFGPGTRLTVT.

This clonotype was counted at least ten times. This rearrangement joins TRBV12-3 or TRBV12-4 to TRBJ1-1; no clear D gene. The CDR3 sequence is 14 residues long. The V end lost 2 bases, the J end lost 1 base, and 8 bases lay between the germline ends. Here the CDR3 reads CASSLKGSNTEAFF. The CDR3 DNA is TGTGCCAGCAGTTTAAAGGGCTCGAACACTGAAGCTTTCTTT.

This clonotype was picked up many times. The chain carries TRBV28 and TRBJ2-5; possibly TRBD1 or TRBD2 for D (7 bases each). Germline lookup yields CDR1 MDHEN and CDR2 SYDVKM. The CDR3 runs 15 residues. V was cut by 5 bases and J by 5 bases, with 18 bases left in between. The CDR3 region has the DNA TGTGCCAGCAGTCCTGCAGGGGGGGCAGGGGAGACCCAGTACTTC. Translation gives CASSPAGGAGETQYF.

This clonotype showed up many times. The V and J genes are TRBV20-1 and TRBJ2-7, with a weak D call TRBD1 (6 bases). The ends were cut back, 0 bases at V and 3 bases at J, with 12 bases in the middle. The CDR3 covers 14 residues. Germline V gene sequence: CDR1 DFQATT, CDR2 SNEGSKA (reference sequence). CDR3 loop: CSARDRGRGYEQYF. CDR3 DNA: TGCAGTGCTAGAGATAGGGGCAGGGGCTACGAGCAGTACTTC.

In this sample, this clonotype turned up many times. CDR3 coding DNA: TGTGCCAGCAGCAACTGGGGGGGAGATACGCAGTATTTT. Translation gives CASSNWGGDTQYF. The chain employs TRBV5-5 and TRBJ2-3; 7 positions agree with TRBD2. Trimming took 4 bases from V and 5 from J; bases not matched to a gene: 4. Germline-derived CDR1 and CDR2 are SGHKS and YYEKEE (reference sequence). The CDR3 is 13 amino acids.

In its sample, this clonotype was seen many times. In DNA form, the CDR3 reads TGTGCCAGCAGCTTAAGGGTTAGGGGTCCGAACACTGAAGCTTTCTTT. Translation: CASSLRVRGPNTEAFF. This chain uses TRBV7-8 with TRBJ1-1; perhaps TRBD1 as D (5 bases). Trimming left V 2 bases short and J 1 base short, with 14 bases between. The CDR3 loop spans 16 amino acids. Germline CDR1 reads SGHVS; CDR2 reads FQNEAQ.

This clonotype has at least ten counts. The V gene is TRBV4-1, the J gene TRBJ1-2; D is unresolved. This CDR3 has 14 residues. Germline V lookup: CDR1 MGHRA, CDR2 YSYEKL. V was shortened by 0 bases and J by 5 bases, with 10 bases between the two germline ends. In DNA, the CDR3 is TGCGCCAGCAGCCAAGAGTCACAGTTTTATGGCTACACCTTC. Translating gives CASSQESQFYGYTF.

This clonotype was observed a handful of times. The junction shows a germline mismatch at one end, possibly a read error. The genes are TRBV6-1 and TRBJ1-1; D is possibly TRBD1 (6 bases). CDR3 length equals 13 residues. CDR1 and CDR2 from the germline V gene are MNHNS and SASEGT. The CDR3 DNA is TGTGCCAGCAGGGAAGACAGGTGGACTGAAGCTTTCTTT. This encodes CASREDRWTEAFF.

This clonotype was seen many times. The chain combines TRBV11-2 with TRBJ1-2, with 7 bases fitting TRBD1. CDR3 length equals 15 residues. After removal of 4 bases from V and 1 base from J, the junction contained 6 bases not matched to a gene. Germline lookup yields CDR1 SGHAT and CDR2 FQNNGV. The DNA for the CDR3 is TGTGCCAGCAGCTCGCGACAGGGTCTTAACTATGGCTACACCTTC. This sequence encodes CASSSRQGLNYGYTF.

This clonotype was found a few times. The chain joins TRBV9 to TRBJ2-1, with D possibly TRBD2 on 6 matching bases. Germline V CDR1 and CDR2: SGDLS, YYNGEE. The V gene lost 0 bases and the J gene lost 13 bases, with 14 bases spanning the gap. CDR3 length: 13 residues. CDR3 nucleotides: TGTGCCAGCAGCGTAGCTGTGGGGGAGGAACAGTTCTTC. Translation gives CASSVAVGEEQFF.

This clonotype was seen only a few times. This rearrangement joins TRBV5-4 to TRBJ2-1; no firm D call. Germline V gene sequence: CDR1 SGHNT, CDR2 YYREEE (reference sequence). V lost 0 bases, J lost 9 bases, and 7 bases lay in between. There are 12 residues in the CDR3. The CDR3 DNA reads TGTGCCAGCAGCTTGGTGGCCCGTGAGCAGTTCTTC. This sequence encodes CASSLVAREQFF.

This clonotype was found a few times. The CDR3 spells CASSLGPMSGSYNEQFF. CDR3 nucleotide sequence: TGCGCCAGCAGCTTGGGCCCCATGAGCGGGTCCTACAATGAGCAGTTCTTC. The chain joins TRBV5-1 to TRBJ2-1; D may be TRBD2 (6 bases). The CDR3 covers 17 residues. Germline V gene data show CDR1 as SGHRS and CDR2 as YFSETQ. V was pared by 0 bases and J by 1 base, with 14 bases between. Complete variable domain (other parts from reference TRBV5-1 and TRBJ2-1): KAGVTQTPRYLIKTRGQQVTLSCSPISGHRSVSWYQQTPGQGLQFLFEYFSETQRNKGNFPGRFSGRQFSNSRSEMNVSTLELGDSALYLCASSLGPMSGSYNEQFFGPGTRLTVL.

This clonotype was seen at least ten times. The CDR3 loop reads CASSPTTGLTSDTQYF. CDR3 in DNA: TGTGCCAGCAGTCCTACGACAGGTCTTACCTCAGATACGCAGTATTTT. V usage is TRBV28 and J usage is TRBJ2-3; the D gene is possibly TRBD1 (6 bases). Trimming removed 5 bases from V and 4 bases from J, with 19 bases in between. The germline gives CDR1 MDHEN, CDR2 SYDVKM. This CDR3 spans 16 amino acids.

This clonotype was observed many times. The genes are TRBV27 and TRBJ2-5; D remains ambiguous. Between the trimmed V and J ends, which lost 6 bases and 5 bases, there was a span of 7 bases. Germline assignment: CDR1 MNHEY and CDR2 SMNVEV (reference sequence). CDR3 length: 11 residues. In DNA form, the CDR3 reads TGTGCCAGCAGGGGATACGAGACCCAGTACTTC. Translation: CASRGYETQYF.

At least ten counts were recorded for this clonotype. The chain uses TRBV11-2 and TRBJ1-1, with a weak D call TRBD1 (5 bases). Germline V gene data show CDR1 as SGHAT and CDR2 as FQNNGV. The V and J ends lost 1 base and 5 bases respectively, with 14 bases between them. The CDR3 loop spans 15 amino acids. Here the CDR3 DNA reads TGTGCCAGCAGCTTAGTCCCAGGTCGGGGGACTGAAGCTTTCTTT. Protein: CASSLVPGRGTEAFF.

This chain joins TRBV27 and TRBJ1-2; 9 nucleotides line up with TRBD1. Germline V lookup: CDR1 MNHEY, CDR2 SMNVEV (reference sequence). V trimming: 6 bases; J trimming: 7 bases; junction bases outside the gene matches: 15. The CDR3 covers 16 residues. CDR3 sequence (DNA): TGTGCCAGCAGGTTACAGGGGGCTCAGAGACCGGGTGGCTACACCTTC. As protein: CASRLQGAQRPGGYTF.